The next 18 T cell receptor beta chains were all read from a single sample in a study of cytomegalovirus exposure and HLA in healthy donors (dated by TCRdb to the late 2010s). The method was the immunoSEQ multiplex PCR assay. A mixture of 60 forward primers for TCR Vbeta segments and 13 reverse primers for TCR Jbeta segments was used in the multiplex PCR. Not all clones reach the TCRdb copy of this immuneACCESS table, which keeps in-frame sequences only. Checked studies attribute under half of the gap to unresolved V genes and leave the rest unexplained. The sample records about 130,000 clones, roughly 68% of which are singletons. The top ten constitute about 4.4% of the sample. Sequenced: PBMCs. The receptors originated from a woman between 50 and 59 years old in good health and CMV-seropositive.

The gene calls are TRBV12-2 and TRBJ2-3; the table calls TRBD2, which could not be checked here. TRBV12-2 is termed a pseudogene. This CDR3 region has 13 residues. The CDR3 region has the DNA TGTGCAAGAGGAGCGGGGGGGCCCGATACGCAGTATTTT. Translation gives CARGAGGPDTQYF.

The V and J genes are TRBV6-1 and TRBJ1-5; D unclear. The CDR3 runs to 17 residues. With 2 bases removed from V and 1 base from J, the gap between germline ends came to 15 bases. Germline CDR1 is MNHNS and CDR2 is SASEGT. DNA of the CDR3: TGTGCCAGCAGTGAAAACCCCCCCGGTTCGAGCAATCAGCCCCAGCATTTT. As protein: CASSENPPGSSNQPQHF.

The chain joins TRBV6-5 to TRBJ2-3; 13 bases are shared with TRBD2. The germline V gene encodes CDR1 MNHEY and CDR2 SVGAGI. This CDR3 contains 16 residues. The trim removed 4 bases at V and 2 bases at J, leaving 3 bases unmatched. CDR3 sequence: CASSWTSGGPTDTQYF. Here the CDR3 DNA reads TGTGCCAGCAGTTGGACTAGCGGGGGTCCCACAGATACGCAGTATTTT.

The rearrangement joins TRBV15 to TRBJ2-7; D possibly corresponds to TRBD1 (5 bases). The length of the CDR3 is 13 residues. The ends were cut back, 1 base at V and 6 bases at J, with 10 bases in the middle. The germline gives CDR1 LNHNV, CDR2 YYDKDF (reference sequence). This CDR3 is CATSRAQGGEQYF. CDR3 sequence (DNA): TGTGCCACCAGCAGAGCGCAGGGTGGCGAGCAGTACTTC.

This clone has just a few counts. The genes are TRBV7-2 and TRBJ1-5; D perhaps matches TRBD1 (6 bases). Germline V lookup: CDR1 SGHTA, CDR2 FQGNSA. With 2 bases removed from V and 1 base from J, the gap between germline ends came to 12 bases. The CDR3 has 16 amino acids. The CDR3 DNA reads TGTGCCAGCAGCTTATTGGGGGCGGCGAGCAATCAGCCCCAGCATTTT. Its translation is CASSLLGAASNQPQHF.

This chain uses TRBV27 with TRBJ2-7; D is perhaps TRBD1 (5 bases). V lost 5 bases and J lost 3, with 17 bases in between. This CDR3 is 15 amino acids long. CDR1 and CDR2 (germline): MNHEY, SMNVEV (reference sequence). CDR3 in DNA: TGTGCCAGCAGTCCCAGGGCTGTTTGGAACTACGAGCAGTACTTC. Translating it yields CASSPRAVWNYEQYF.

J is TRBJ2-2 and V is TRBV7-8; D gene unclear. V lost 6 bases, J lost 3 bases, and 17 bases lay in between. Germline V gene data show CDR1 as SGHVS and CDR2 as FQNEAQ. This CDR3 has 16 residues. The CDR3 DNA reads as TGTGCCAGCAGAGAGCGAGGAAAGTACGACACCGGGGAGCTGTTTTTT. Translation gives CASRERGKYDTGELFF.

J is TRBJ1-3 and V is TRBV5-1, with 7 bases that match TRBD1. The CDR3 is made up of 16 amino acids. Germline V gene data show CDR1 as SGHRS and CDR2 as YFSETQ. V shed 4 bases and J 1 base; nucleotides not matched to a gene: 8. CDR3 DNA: TGCGCCAGCAGCAGAGACAGGGTATCGTCTGGAAACACCATATATTTT. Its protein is CASSRDRVSSGNTIYF.

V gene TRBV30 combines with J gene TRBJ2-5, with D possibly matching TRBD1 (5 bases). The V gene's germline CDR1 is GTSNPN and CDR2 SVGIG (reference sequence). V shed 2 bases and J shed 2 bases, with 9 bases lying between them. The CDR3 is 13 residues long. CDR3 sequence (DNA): TGTGCCTGGAGTTTCGACAGACAAGAGACCCAGTACTTC. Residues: CAWSFDRQETQYF.

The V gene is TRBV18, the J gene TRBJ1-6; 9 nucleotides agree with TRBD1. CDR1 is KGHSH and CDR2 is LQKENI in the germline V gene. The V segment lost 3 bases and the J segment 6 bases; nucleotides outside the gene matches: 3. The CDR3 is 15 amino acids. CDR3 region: CASSPGTGSNSPLHF. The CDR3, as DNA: TGTGCCAGCTCACCGGGGACAGGGTCTAATTCACCCCTCCACTTT.

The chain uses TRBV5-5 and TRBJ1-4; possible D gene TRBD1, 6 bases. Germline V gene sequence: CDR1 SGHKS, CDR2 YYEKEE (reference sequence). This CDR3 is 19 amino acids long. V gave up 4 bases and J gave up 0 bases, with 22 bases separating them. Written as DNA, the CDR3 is TGTGCCAGCAGCCCACGGGTGGGGGCTAACTTTGCAACTAATGAAAAACTGTTTTTT. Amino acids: CASSPRVGANFATNEKLFF.

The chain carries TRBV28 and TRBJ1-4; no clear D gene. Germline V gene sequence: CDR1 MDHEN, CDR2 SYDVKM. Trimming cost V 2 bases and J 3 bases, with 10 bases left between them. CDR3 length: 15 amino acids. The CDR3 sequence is CASSLTAGPNEKLFF. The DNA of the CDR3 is TGTGCCAGCAGTTTAACGGCGGGTCCTAATGAAAAACTGTTTTTT.

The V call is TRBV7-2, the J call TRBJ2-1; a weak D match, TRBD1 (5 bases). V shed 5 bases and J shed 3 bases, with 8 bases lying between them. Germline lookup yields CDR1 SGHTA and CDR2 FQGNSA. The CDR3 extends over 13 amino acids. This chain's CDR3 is CASSPTGYNEQFF. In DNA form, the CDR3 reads TGTGCCAGCAGCCCAACAGGCTACAATGAGCAGTTCTTC. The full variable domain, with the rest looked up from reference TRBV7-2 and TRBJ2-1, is GAGVSQSPSNKVTEKGKDVELRCDPISGHTALYWYRQSLGQGLEFLIYFQGNSAPDKSGLPSDRFSAERTGGSVSTLTIQRTQQEDSAVYLCASSPTGYNEQFFGPGTRLTVL.

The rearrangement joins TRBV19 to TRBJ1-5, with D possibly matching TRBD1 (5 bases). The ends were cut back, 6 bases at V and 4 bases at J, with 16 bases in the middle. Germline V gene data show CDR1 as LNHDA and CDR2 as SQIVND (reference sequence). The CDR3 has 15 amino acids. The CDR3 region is CASSWGGTENQPQHF. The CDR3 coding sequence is TGTGCCAGTAGCTGGGGGGGTACTGAGAATCAGCCCCAGCATTTT. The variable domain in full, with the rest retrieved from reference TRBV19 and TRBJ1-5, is DGGITQSPKYLFRKEGQNVTLSCEQNLNHDAMYWYRQDPGQGLRLIYYSQIVNDFQKGDIAEGYSVSREKKESFPLTVTSAQKNPTAFYLCASSWGGTENQPQHFGDGTRLSIL.

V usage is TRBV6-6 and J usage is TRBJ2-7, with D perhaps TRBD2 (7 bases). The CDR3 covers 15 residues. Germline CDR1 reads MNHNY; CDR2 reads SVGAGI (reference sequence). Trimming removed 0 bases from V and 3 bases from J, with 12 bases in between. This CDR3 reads CASSYSDGGHYEQYF. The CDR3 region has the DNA TGTGCCAGCAGTTACTCTGACGGGGGGCACTACGAGCAGTACTTC.

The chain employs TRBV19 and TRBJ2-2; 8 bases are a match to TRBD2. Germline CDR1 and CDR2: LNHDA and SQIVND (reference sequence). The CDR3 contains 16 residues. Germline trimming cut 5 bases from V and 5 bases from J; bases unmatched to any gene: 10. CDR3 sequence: CASSSSGTRRTGELFF. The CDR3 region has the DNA TGTGCCAGTAGTTCCTCCGGGACTAGGAGGACCGGGGAGCTGTTTTTT.

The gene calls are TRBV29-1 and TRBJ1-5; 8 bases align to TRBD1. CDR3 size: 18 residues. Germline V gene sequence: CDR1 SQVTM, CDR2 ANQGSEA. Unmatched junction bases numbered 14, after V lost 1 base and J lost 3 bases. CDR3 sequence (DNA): TGCAGCGTTGAAGTTGACAGGGGTAATGTAATTGTCAATCAGCCCCAGCATTTT. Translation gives CSVEVDRGNVIVNQPQHF.

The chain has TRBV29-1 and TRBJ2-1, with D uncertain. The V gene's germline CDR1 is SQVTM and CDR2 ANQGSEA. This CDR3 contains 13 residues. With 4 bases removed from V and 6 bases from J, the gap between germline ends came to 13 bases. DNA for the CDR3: TGCAGCGTTGGGTTTCCCCCGGGCAATGAGCAGTTCTTC. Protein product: CSVGFPPGNEQFF.